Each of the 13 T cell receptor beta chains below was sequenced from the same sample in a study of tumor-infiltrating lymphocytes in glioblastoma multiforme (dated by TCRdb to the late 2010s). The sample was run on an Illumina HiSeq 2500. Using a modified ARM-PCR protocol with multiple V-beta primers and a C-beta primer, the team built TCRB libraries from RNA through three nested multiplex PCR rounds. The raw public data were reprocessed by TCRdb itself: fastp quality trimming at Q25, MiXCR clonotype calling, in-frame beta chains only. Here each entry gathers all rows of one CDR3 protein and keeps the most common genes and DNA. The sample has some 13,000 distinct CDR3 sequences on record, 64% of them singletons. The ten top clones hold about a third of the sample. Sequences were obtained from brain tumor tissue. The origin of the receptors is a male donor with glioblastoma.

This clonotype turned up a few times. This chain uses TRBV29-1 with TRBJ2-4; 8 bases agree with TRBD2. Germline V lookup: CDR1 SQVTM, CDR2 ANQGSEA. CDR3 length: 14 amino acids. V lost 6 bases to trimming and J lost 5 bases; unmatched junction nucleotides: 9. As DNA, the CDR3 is TGCAGCGTGTCACGGGGGGGCGGCGAAAACATTCAGTACTTC. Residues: CSVSRGGGENIQYF.

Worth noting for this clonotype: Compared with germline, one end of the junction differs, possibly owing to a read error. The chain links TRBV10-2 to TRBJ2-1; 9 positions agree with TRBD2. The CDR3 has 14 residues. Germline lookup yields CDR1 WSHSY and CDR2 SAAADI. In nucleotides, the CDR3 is TGCCCCAGCATGGCTAGCGGGAAAGGCAATGAGCAGTCCTTT. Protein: CPSMASGKGNEQSF.

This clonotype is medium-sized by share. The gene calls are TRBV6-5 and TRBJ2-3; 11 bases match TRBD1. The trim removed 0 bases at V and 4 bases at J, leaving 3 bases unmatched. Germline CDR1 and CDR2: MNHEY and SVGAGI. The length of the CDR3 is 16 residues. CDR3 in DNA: TGTGCCAGCAGTTACTCGAGGACAGGGGGCGCAGATACGCAGTATTTT. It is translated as CASSYSRTGGADTQYF.

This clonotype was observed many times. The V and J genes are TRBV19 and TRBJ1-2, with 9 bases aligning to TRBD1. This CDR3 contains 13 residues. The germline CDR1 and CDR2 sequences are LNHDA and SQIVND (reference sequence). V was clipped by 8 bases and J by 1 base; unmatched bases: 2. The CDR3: CASGTGLNYGYTF. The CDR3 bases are TGTGCCAGTGGGACAGGGCTTAACTATGGCTACACCTTC.

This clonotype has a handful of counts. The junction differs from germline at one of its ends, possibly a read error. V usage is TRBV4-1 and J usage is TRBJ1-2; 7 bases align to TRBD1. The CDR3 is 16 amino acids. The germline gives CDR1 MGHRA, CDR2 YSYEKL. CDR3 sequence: CASSQDRYRGDYGYTF. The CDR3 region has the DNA TGCGCCAGCAGCCAAGATAGATACAGGGGAGACTATGGTTACACCTTT.

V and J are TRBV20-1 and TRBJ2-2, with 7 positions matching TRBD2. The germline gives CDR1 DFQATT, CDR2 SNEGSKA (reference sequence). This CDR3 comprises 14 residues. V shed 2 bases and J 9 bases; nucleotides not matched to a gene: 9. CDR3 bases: TGCAGTGCTAGACTAGCGGTGAAGACCCGGGAGCTGTTTTTT. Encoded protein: CSARLAVKTRELFF.

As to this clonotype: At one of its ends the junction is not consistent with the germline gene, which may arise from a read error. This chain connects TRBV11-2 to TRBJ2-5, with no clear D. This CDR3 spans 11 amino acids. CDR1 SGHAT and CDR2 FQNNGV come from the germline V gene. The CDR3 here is CASGHQETQCF. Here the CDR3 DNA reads TGTGCCAGCGGCCACCAAGAGACCCAGTGCTTC.

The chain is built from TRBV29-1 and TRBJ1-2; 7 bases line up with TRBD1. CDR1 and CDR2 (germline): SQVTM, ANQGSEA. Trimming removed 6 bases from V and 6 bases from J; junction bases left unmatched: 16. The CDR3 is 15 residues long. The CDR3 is CSVVTSGTEKHGYTF. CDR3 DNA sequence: TGCAGCGTCGTAACATCCGGGACAGAAAAACATGGCTACACCTTC.

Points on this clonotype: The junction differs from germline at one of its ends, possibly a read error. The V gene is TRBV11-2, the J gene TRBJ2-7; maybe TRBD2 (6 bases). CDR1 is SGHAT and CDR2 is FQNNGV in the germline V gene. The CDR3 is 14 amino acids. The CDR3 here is CTSSPPGEPYEQYF. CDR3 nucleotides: TGTACCAGCAGCCCGCCGGGAGAGCCCTACGAGCAGTACTTC.

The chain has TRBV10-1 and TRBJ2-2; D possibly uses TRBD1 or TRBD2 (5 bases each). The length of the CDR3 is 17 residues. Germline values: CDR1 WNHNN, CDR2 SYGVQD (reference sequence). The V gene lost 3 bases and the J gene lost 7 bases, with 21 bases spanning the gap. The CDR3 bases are TGCGCCAGCAGTGAAAACAGGAGAGGGATGGACAACGGGGAGCTGTTTTTT. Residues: CASSENRRGMDNGELFF.

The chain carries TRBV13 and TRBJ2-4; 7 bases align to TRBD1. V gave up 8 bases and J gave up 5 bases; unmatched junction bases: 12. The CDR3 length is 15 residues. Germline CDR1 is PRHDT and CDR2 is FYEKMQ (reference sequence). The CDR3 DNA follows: TGTGCCAGCGGCTCAACGGGACAGTGGCAAAACATTCAGTACTTC. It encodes CASGSTGQWQNIQYF. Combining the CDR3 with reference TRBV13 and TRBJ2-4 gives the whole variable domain AAGVIQSPRHLIKEKRETATLKCYPIPRHDTVYWYQQGPGQDPQFLISFYEKMQSDKGSIPDRFSAQQFSDYHSELNMSSLELGDSALYFCASGSTGQWQNIQYFGAGTRLSVL.

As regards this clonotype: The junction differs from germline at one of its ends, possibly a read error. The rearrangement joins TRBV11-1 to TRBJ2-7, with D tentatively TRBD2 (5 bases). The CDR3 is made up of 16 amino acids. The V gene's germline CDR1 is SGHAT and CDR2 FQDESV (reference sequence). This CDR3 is CASSPSALAAHYEQSF. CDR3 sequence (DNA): TGTGCCAGCAGCCCCTCTGCCCTAGCTGCACACTACGAGCAGTCCTTC.

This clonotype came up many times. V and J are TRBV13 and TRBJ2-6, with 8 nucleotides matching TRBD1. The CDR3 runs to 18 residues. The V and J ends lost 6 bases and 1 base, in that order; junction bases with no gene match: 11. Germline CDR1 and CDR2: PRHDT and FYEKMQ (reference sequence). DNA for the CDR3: TGTGCCAGCAGAAAGACCCAGGGGGCAATTTCTGGGGCCAACGTCCTGACTTTC. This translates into CASRKTQGAISGANVLTF.